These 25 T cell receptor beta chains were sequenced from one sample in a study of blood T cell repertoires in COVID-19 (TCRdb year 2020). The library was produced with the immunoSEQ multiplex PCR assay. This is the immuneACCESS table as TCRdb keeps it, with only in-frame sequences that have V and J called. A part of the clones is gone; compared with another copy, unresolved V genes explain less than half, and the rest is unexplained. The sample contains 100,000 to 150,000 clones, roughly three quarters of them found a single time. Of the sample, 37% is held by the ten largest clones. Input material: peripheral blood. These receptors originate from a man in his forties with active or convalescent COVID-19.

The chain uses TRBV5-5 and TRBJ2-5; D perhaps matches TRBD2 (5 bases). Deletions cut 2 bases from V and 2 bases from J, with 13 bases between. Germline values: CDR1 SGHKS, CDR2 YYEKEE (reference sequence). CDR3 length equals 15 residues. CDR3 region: CASSLGGQVQETQYF. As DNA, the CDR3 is TGTGCCAGCAGCTTAGGCGGGCAGGTGCAAGAGACCCAGTACTTC.

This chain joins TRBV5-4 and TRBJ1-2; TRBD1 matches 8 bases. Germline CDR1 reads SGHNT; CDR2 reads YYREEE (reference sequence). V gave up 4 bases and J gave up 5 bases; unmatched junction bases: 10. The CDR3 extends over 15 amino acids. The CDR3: CASSPKADRAYGYTF. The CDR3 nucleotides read TGTGCCAGCAGCCCCAAGGCGGACAGGGCTTATGGCTACACCTTC.

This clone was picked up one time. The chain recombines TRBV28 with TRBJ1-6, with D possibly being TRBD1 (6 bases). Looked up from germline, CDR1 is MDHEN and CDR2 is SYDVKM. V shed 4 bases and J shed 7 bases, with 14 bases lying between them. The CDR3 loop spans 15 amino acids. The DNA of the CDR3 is TGTGCCAGCAGTTCTTCCGGACAGAGAAATTCACCCCTCCACTTT. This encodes CASSSSGQRNSPLHF. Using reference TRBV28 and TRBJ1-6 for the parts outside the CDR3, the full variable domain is DVKVTQSSRYLVKRTGEKVFLECVQDMDHENMFWYRQDPGLGLRLIYFSYDVKMKEKGDIPEGYSVSREKKERFSLILESASTNQTSMYLCASSSSGQRNSPLHFGNGTRLTVT.

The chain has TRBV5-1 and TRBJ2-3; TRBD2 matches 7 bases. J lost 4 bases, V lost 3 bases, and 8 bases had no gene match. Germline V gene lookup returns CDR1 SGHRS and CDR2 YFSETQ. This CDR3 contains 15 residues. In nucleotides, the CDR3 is TGCGCCAGCAGCTCTGGGATAGCGGGTGCAGATACGCAGTATTTT. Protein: CASSSGIAGADTQYF.

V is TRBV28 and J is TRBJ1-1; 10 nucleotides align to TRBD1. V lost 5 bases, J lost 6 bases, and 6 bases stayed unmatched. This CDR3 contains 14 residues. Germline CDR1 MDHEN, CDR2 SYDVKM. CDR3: CASSLRQGAAEAFF. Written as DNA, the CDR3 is TGTGCCAGCAGTCTGCGACAGGGGGCGGCTGAAGCTTTCTTT.

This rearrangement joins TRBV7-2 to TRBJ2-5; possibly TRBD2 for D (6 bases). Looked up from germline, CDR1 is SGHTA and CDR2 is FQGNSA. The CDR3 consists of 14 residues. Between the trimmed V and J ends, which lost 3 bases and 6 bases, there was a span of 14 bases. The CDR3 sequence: CASSLDLGGKTQYF. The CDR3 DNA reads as TGTGCCAGCAGCTTGGATCTAGGAGGGAAGACCCAGTACTTC.

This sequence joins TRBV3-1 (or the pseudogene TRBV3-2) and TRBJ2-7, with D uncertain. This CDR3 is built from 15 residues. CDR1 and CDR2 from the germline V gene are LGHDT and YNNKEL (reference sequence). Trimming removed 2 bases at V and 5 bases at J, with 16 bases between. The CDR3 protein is CASSQQSGPWHEQYF. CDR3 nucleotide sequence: TGTGCCAGCAGCCAACAATCAGGTCCCTGGCACGAGCAGTACTTC.

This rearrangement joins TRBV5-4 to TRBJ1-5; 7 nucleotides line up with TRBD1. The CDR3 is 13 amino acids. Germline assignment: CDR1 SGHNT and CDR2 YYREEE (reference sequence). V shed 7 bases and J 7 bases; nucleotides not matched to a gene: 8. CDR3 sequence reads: CASAKGGEQPQHF. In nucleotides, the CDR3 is TGTGCCAGCGCGAAAGGGGGCGAACAGCCCCAGCATTTT. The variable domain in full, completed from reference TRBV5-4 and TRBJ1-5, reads ETGVTQSPTHLIKTRGQQVTLRCSSQSGHNTVSWYQQALGQGPQFIFQYYREEENGRGNFPPRFSGLQFPNYSSELNVNALELDDSALYLCASAKGGEQPQHFGDGTRLSIL.

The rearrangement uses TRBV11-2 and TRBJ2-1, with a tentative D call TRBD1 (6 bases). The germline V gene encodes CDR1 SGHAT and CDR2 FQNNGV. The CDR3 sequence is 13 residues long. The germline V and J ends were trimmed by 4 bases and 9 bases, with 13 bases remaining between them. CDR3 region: CASSSTGFREQFF. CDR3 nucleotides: TGTGCCAGCAGCTCCACAGGGTTCCGTGAGCAGTTCTTC.

Written as DNA, the CDR3 is TGTGCCAGCAGCTTAGCCCTAAGGGTCGGGGTAACTAATGAAAAACTGTTTTTT. It yields the protein CASSLALRVGVTNEKLFF. V gene TRBV11-2 combines with J gene TRBJ1-4; D is undetermined. Germline V lookup: CDR1 SGHAT, CDR2 FQNNGV. This CDR3 is built from 18 residues. Trimming shortened V by 1 base and J by 1 base, and 16 bases separated the two germline ends.

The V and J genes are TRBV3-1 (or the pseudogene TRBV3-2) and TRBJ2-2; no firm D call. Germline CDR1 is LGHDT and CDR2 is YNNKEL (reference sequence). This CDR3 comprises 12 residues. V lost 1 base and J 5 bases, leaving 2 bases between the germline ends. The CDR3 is CASSQATGELFF. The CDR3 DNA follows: TGTGCCAGCAGCCAAGCGACCGGGGAGCTGTTTTTT.

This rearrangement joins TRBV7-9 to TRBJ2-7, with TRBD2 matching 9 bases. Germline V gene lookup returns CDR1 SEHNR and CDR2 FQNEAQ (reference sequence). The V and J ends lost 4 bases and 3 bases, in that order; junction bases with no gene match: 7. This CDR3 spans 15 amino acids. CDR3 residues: CASSWGTSFVYEQYF. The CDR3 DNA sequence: TGTGCCAGCAGCTGGGGGACTAGCTTCGTCTACGAGCAGTACTTC.

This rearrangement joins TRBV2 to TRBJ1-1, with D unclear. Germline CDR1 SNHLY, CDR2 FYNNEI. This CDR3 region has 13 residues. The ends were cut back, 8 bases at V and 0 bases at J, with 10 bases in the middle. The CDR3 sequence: CASREEVNTEAFF. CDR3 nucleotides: TGTGCCAGCCGGGAGGAAGTGAACACTGAAGCTTTCTTT.

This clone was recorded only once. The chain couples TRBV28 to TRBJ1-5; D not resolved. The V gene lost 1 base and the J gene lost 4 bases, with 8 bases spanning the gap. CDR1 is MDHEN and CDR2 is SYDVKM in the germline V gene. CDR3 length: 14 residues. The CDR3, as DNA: TGTGCCAGCAGTTTATTCGGAGGTAATCAGCCCCAGCATTTT. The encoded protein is CASSLFGGNQPQHF.

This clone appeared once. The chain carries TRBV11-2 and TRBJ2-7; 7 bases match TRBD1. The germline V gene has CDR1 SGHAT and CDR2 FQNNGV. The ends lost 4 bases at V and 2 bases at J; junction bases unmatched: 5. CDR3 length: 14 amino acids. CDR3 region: CASSSQGWAYEQYF. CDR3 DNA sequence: TGTGCCAGCAGCTCACAGGGGTGGGCCTACGAGCAGTACTTC.

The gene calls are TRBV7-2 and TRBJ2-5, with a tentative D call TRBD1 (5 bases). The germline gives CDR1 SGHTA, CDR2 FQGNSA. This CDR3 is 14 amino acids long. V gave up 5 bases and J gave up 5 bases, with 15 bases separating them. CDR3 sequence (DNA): TGTGCCAGCAGCAGACGTTCAGGGTTGGAGACCCAGTACTTC. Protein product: CASSRRSGLETQYF.

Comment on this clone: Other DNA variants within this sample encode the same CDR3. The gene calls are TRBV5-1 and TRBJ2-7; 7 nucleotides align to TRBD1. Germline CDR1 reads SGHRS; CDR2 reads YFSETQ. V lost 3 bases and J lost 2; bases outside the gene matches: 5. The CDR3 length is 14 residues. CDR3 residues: CASSSTGVTYEQYF. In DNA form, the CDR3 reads TGCGCCAGCAGCTCCACAGGGGTGACCTACGAGCAGTACTTC.

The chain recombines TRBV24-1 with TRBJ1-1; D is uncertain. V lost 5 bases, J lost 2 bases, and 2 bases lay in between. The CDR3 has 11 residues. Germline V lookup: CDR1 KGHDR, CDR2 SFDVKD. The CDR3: CATSANTEAFF. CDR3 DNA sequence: TGTGCCACCAGTGCAAACACTGAAGCTTTCTTT.

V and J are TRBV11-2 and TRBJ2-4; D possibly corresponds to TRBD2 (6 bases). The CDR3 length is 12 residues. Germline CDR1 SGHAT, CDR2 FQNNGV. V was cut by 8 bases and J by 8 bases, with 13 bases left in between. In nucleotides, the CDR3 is TGTGCCAGCGGCCTGGGAGGAGACATTCAGTACTTC. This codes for CASGLGGDIQYF.

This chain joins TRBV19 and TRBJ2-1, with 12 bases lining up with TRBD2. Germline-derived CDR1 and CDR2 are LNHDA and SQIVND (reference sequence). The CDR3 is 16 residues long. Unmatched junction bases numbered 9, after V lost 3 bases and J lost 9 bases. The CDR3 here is CASSILASGGESEQFF. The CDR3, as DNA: TGTGCCAGTAGTATTCTGGCTAGCGGGGGGGAAAGTGAGCAGTTCTTC.

In DNA form, the CDR3 reads TGCAGCGTTGAGGGGAGGGATACGCAGTATTTT. It encodes CSVEGRDTQYF. The J gene is TRBJ2-3, the V gene TRBV29-1, with D possibly TRBD2 on 6 matching bases. V lost 3 bases, J lost 6 bases, and 7 bases lay in between. This CDR3 contains 11 residues. Germline V gene data show CDR1 as SQVTM and CDR2 as ANQGSEA.

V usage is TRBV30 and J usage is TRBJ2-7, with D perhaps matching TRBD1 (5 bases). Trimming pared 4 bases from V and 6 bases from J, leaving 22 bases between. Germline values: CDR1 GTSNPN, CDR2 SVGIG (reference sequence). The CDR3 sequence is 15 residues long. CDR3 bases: TGTGCCTGGATCGGCGGCTCAGGGTGGTCCGGCGAGCAGTACTTC. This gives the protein CAWIGGSGWSGEQYF.

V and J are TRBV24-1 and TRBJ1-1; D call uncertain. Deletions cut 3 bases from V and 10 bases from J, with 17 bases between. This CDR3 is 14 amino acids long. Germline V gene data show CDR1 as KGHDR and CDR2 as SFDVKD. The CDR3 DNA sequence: TGTGCCACCAGTGATCCCCCTGAGGCAAACGGAGCTTTCTTT. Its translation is CATSDPPEANGAFF.

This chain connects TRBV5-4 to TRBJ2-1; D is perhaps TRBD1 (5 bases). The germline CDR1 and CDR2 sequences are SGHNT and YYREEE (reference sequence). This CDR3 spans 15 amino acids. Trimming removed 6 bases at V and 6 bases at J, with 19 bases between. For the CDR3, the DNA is TGTGCCAGCACTGGGGAAGGGGTACGAGTCAATGAGCAGTTCTTC. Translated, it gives CASTGEGVRVNEQFF.

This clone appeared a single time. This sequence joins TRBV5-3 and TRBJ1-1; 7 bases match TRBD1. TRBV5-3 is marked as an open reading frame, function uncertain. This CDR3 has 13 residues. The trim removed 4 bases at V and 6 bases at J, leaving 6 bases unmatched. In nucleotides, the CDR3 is TGTGCCAGAAGCATCTACAGGGGAGCTGAAGCTTTCTTT. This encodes CARSIYRGAEAFF.